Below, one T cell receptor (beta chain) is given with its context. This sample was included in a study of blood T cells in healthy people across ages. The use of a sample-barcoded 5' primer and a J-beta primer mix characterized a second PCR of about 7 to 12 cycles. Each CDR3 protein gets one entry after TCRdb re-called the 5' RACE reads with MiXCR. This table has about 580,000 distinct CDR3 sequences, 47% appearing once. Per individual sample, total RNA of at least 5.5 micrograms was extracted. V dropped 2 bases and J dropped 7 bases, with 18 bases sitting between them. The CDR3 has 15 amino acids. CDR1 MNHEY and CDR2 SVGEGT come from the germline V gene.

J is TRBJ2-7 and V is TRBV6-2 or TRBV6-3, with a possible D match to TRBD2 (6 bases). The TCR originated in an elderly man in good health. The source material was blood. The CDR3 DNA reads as TGTGCCAGCAGTTACCTAGCGCCCTCCTACAATGAGCAGTACTTC. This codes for CASSYLAPSYNEQYF.